A selection of T cell receptor beta chains follows, all from one sample in a study of early T cells in non-severe SARS-CoV-2 infection. One entry per CDR3 protein results from TCRdb running MiXCR on the 5' RACE reads. In the table there are about 58,000 distinct CDR3 sequences, roughly 7.7% of which are singletons. The sample comprised whole blood. These receptors were taken from an adult who was a healthcare worker with PCR-confirmed SARS-CoV-2 infection or an uninfected control (not recorded which). Each CDR3 is given with its conserved first and last residue. D genes are given only for firm matches. The size of a clone is reported for some rows only, either as once, few or many, or as a class for expanded clones.

>.|TRBV5-4|TRBJ2-7|TRBD2
CASSSSSGHSYEQYF
TGTGCCAGCAGCTCCTCTAGCGGGCACTCCTACGAGCAGTACTTC
>.|TRBV5-1|TRBJ2-3|.
CASSPGVGTDTQYF
TGCGCCAGCAGCCCAGGGGTTGGCACAGATACGCAGTATTTT
>.|TRBV21-1|TRBJ2-2|.
CASSPGLAETGELFF
TGTGCCAGCAGCCCGGGACTAGCGGAAACCGGGGAGCTGTTTTTT
>.|TRBV4-1|TRBJ2-1|.
CASSPRRAYNEQFF
TGCGCCAGCAGCCCTAGACGGGCCTACAATGAGCAGTTCTTC
>many|TRBV21-1|TRBJ2-3|.
CASTLAGGGDTQYF
TGTGCCAGCACCCTGGCCGGAGGGGGAGATACGCAGTATTTT
>.|TRBV4-2|TRBJ1-4|TRBD1
CASSQGTGFEKLFF
TGTGCCAGCAGCCAGGGGACAGGGTTTGAAAAACTGTTTTTT
>.|TRBV28|TRBJ1-5|.
CASSLTLGDQPQHF
TGTGCCAGCAGCCTAACACTTGGCGATCAGCCCCAGCATTTT
>.|TRBV7-9|TRBJ2-5|.
CASSPLPAQETQYF
TGTGCCAGCAGCCCGTTGCCAGCACAAGAGACCCAGTACTTC
>many|TRBV7-6|TRBJ2-3|TRBD1
CASSRDRGPDTQYF
TGTGCCAGCAGCCGGGACAGGGGACCCGATACGCAGTATTTT
>.|TRBV6-2/TRBV6-3|TRBJ2-5|.
CASSYPQGGGETQYF
TGTGCCAGCAGTTACCCCCAGGGAGGGGGAGAGACCCAGTACTTC
>many|TRBV7-6|TRBJ2-3|.
CASSPQPPGPGPRDTQYF
TGTGCCAGCAGCCCTCAGCCGCCAGGGCCGGGTCCTCGGGATACGCAGTATTTT
>few|TRBV19|TRBJ1-5|.
CASSIGPERPQHF
TGTGCCAGTAGTATAGGCCCAGAGCGGCCCCAGCATTTT
>many|TRBV20-1|TRBJ2-1|.
CSARERTRPYNEQFF
TGCAGTGCTAGGGAACGGACTCGCCCCTACAATGAGCAGTTCTTC
>few|TRBV18|TRBJ2-3|.
CASSLRVASRAADTQYF
TGTGCCAGCTCACTGCGGGTCGCTTCCCGCGCGGCAGATACGCAGTATTTT
>many|TRBV7-7|TRBJ2-1|.
CASSLGPTRRGRSPYNEQFF
TGTGCCAGCAGCTTAGGACCAACCCGAAGAGGAAGATCCCCCTACAATGAGCAGTTCTTC
>.|TRBV20-1|TRBJ1-4|.
CSAPGAREWEKLFF
TGCAGTGCGCCTGGGGCCAGGGAGTGGGAAAAACTGTTTTTT